The rows below give T cell receptor beta chains drawn from one sample of a study of beta chain features in type 1 diabetes. Repertoires were generated with immunoSEQ multiplex PCR, while TCRdb's copy carries only in-frame clones and drops some. The sample includes about 620,000 clones, about a sixth of them seen just once. Specimen: naive CD4+ T cells from blood. Receptors were obtained from a man younger than 30 in good health. Both conserved end residues are part of each CDR3. A D gene is named only where the DNA matches it firmly. Only part of the rows carry a size: once, few, many, or a class if the clone is expanded.

TRBJ1-3,NA,NA,TRBV6-5,CASSYVGAGNTIYF,TGTGCCAGCAGTTACGTGGGAGCTGGAAACACCATATATTTT
TRBJ2-5,NA,many,TRBV29-1,CSVGETQYF,TGCAGCGTTGGAGAGACCCAGTACTTC
TRBJ1-6,NA,NA,TRBV7-9,CASSSPTDRPGYNSPLHF,TGTGCCAGCAGCTCTCCCACCGACAGGCCGGGCTACAATTCACCCCTCCACTTT
TRBJ2-4,NA,NA,TRBV6-5,CASLAGTRNIQYF,TGTGCCAGTCTTGCCGGGACGAGGAACATTCAGTACTTC
TRBJ2-1,TRBD1,few,TRBV19,CASSIQQGAYNEQFF,TGTGCCAGTAGTATACAACAGGGGGCTTACAATGAGCAGTTCTTC
TRBJ2-1,TRBD2,NA,TRBV6-6,CASTKSGAGGQNEQFF,TGTGCCAGCACTAAATCCGGGGCGGGAGGGCAAAATGAGCAGTTCTTC
TRBJ1-1,NA,few,TRBV7-2,CASSPPGRHRNTEAFF,TGTGCCAGCAGCCCCCCCGGGCGACATAGGAACACTGAAGCTTTCTTT
TRBJ2-3,NA,NA,TRBV18,CASSPVMAGSTDTQYF,TGTGCCAGCTCACCAGTCATGGCGGGGAGCACAGATACGCAGTATTTT
TRBJ1-2,TRBD1,NA,TRBV5-4,CASSLPGGSYGYTF,TGTGCCAGCAGCTTACCAGGGGGCTCTTATGGCTACACCTTC
TRBJ1-1,NA,NA,TRBV9,CASSIFTHGNAEAFF,TGTGCCAGCAGCATATTCACTCACGGGAATGCTGAAGCTTTCTTT
TRBJ1-5,NA,NA,TRBV7-2,CASSLAGWSNQPQHF,TGTGCCAGCAGCTTAGCGGGTTGGAGCAATCAGCCCCAGCATTTT
TRBJ1-3,NA,NA,TRBV5-1,CASSLTDGINTIYF,TGCGCCAGCAGCTTGACCGATGGGATTAACACCATATATTTT
TRBJ2-7,NA,few,TRBV7-2,CASTLSRWEQYF,TGTGCCAGCACCCTTTCTAGGTGGGAGCAGTACTTC
TRBJ1-2,TRBD1,few,TRBV9,CASSVGQGANYGYTF,TGTGCCAGCAGCGTAGGACAGGGGGCTAACTATGGCTACACCTTC
TRBJ2-3,TRBD2,few,TRBV7-2,CASSTAGLAGSYTDTQYF,TGTGCCAGCAGCACGGCGGGACTAGCGGGATCTTACACAGATACGCAGTATTTT
TRBJ2-2,NA,NA,TRBV29-1,CSVEGKPNTGELFF,TGCAGCGTTGAAGGGAAACCAAACACCGGGGAGCTGTTTTTT
TRBJ1-6,NA,few,TRBV25-1,CASSYVQGGVSPLHF,TGTGCCAGCAGTTATGTACAGGGCGGAGTTTCACCCCTCCACTTT
TRBJ1-2,NA,few,TRBV15,CATSLSGAENYGYTF,TGTGCCACCAGCCTATCCGGCGCGGAAAACTATGGCTACACCTTC
TRBJ2-5,NA,NA,TRBV15,CATSRGGPLGQETQYF,TGTGCCACCAGCAGAGGAGGACCGCTCGGACAAGAGACCCAGTACTTC
TRBJ2-1,TRBD1,few,TRBV9,CASSTSPGGYEQFF,TGTGCCAGCAGCACCAGTCCAGGGGGATATGAGCAGTTCTTC
TRBJ2-5,NA,few,TRBV9,CASSLKSYGGGLPGTQYF,TGTGCCAGCAGCTTAAAATCGTACGGGGGCGGACTACCAGGGACCCAGTACTTC
TRBJ2-7,NA,NA,TRBV5-1,CASSLVSRAYEQYF,TGCGCCAGCAGCTTGGTTAGCAGGGCCTACGAGCAGTACTTC
TRBJ2-3,NA,NA,TRBV11-1,CASSTGRDSFTDTQYF,TGTGCCAGCAGCACCGGGCGAGACTCCTTCACAGATACGCAGTATTTT
TRBJ1-2,NA,NA,TRBV6-6,CATNLAGKPNYGYTF,TGTGCCACCAATCTCGCTGGAAAGCCTAACTATGGCTACACCTTC
TRBJ2-7,NA,NA,TRBV5-4,CASSLAPTGSEQYF,TGTGCCAGCAGCTTGGCGCCCACAGGGTCCGAGCAGTACTTC
TRBJ2-7,TRBD1,NA,TRBV14,CASSLGARQGTYEQYF,TGTGCCAGCAGCCTTGGGGCCCGACAGGGAACCTACGAGCAGTACTTC
TRBJ2-7,NA,NA,TRBV20-1,CSASRYEQYF,TGCAGTGCTTCCCGCTACGAGCAGTACTTC
TRBJ1-2,NA,NA,TRBV14,CASSRVGYGYTF,TGTGCCAGCTCTAGGGTTGGCTATGGCTACACCTTC
TRBJ1-6,NA,NA,TRBV7-6,CASSLARKQDIGSPLHF,TGTGCCAGCAGCTTAGCTCGGAAACAGGATATCGGTTCACCCCTCCACTTT
TRBJ1-4,NA,few,TRBV29-1,CSAVQQNEKLFF,TGCAGCGCCGTCCAGCAGAATGAAAAACTGTTTTTT
TRBJ2-1,NA,few,TRBV4-2,CASSQGDEQFF,TGTGCCAGCAGCCAGGGGGATGAGCAGTTCTTC
TRBJ1-6,NA,NA,TRBV30,CAWSPKGVVSPLHF,TGTGCCTGGAGCCCAAAGGGGGTTGTCTCACCCCTCCACTTT
TRBJ2-3,TRBD1,few,TRBV7-9,CASSKQGAVSDTQYF,TGTGCCAGCAGTAAACAGGGGGCTGTGTCAGATACGCAGTATTTT
TRBJ2-3,NA,few,TRBV11-2,CASSFTGGWRDTDTQYF,TGTGCCAGCAGCTTCACTGGGGGTTGGCGGGACACAGATACGCAGTATTTT
TRBJ2-1,TRBD2,few,TRBV7-3,CASSLESGVYNEQFF,TGTGCCAGCAGCTTAGAAAGCGGGGTCTACAATGAGCAGTTCTTC
TRBJ2-7,TRBD1,NA,TRBV28,CASSGPDRGREQYF,TGTGCCAGCAGCGGCCCGGACAGGGGGCGTGAGCAGTACTTC
TRBJ2-4,NA,NA,TRBV4-3,CASSQEVGEGVAKNIQYF,TGCGCCAGCAGCCAAGAGGTGGGGGAGGGGGTAGCCAAAAACATTCAGTACTTC
TRBJ1-5,TRBD1,NA,TRBV15,CATSRDRVGGGQPQHF,TGTGCCACCAGCAGAGACCGGGTAGGGGGCGGACAGCCCCAGCATTTT
TRBJ1-2,TRBD1,NA,TRBV7-2,CASSETGGLGGYTF,TGTGCCAGCAGCGAGACAGGGGGCCTCGGTGGCTACACCTTC
TRBJ2-3,TRBD1,NA,TRBV7-2,CASSSGQLTDTQYF,TGTGCCAGCAGCTCGGGACAGTTGACAGATACGCAGTATTTT
TRBJ1-3,NA,few,TRBV6-5,CASSYSAGNTIYF,TGTGCCAGCAGTTACTCGGCTGGAAACACCATATATTTT
TRBJ2-1,NA,few,TRBV30,CAWRPQGNEQFF,TGTGCCTGGAGGCCACAGGGTAATGAGCAGTTCTTC
TRBJ2-5,NA,few,TRBV9,CASSVSGQQETQYF,TGTGCCAGCAGCGTGTCGGGGCAACAAGAGACCCAGTACTTC
TRBJ2-1,NA,many,TRBV18,CASSPLSVGEQFF,TGTGCCAGCTCTCCCTTGTCCGTGGGAGAGCAGTTCTTC
TRBJ2-1,NA,few,TRBV7-6,CASSPVSSPYNEQFF,TGTGCCAGCAGTCCTGTCTCCAGCCCCTACAATGAGCAGTTCTTC
TRBJ2-2,NA,few,TRBV5-1,CASSLASHSSGELFF,TGCGCCAGCAGCTTGGCGTCTCATTCGAGCGGGGAGCTGTTTTTT
TRBJ2-7,TRBD1,few,TRBV29-1,CSVEAGGYEQYF,TGCAGCGTTGAAGCAGGGGGCTACGAGCAGTACTTC
TRBJ1-2,NA,NA,TRBV28,CASSFTGNYGYTF,TGTGCCAGCAGTTTCACCGGAAACTATGGCTACACCTTC
TRBJ2-7,TRBD1,NA,TRBV19,CASSLTGQGFEQYF,TGTGCCAGTAGCCTTACGGGACAGGGTTTCGAGCAGTACTTC
TRBJ1-3,TRBD1,NA,TRBV13,CASRLDRVSGNTIYF,TGTGCCAGCAGGCTCGACAGGGTCTCTGGAAACACCATATATTTT
TRBJ1-1,NA,few,TRBV5-1,CASSLGSTEAFF,TGCGCCAGCAGCTTGGGGTCAACTGAAGCTTTCTTT
TRBJ2-5,TRBD2,NA,TRBV7-6,CASTSSGINSETQYF,TGTGCCAGCACCTCAAGCGGGATTAATTCGGAGACCCAGTACTTC
TRBJ2-6,TRBD1,NA,TRBV2,CASRENTGAGSGANVLTF,TGTGCCAGCAGGGAAAACACAGGGGCAGGCTCTGGGGCCAACGTCCTGACTTTC
TRBJ1-1,NA,NA,TRBV9,CASSSGTVNTEAFF,TGTGCCAGCAGTTCCGGGACGGTGAACACTGAAGCTTTCTTT